One TCR beta chain is described in this entry. What it binds is unknown. A read error may account for a junction end that differs from germline. The data derive from a study of cytomegalovirus exposure and HLA in healthy donors. Study results and caveats: Prior analysis indicated that the majority of TCR beta V segments exhibited productivity approximately 87% or approximately 30% of the time. The number of N-insertions in an Asian-associated ancestry cluster was reportedly below the 666-donor mean in a later analysis.

It was with 60 Vbeta and 13 Jbeta primers that the PCR ran. Profiling relied on immunoSEQ multiplex PCR, and the TCRdb table lists in-frame clones only, not all of them. The data hold under 150,000 clones, with roughly four fifths observed a single time. The sequenced sample consisted of PBMCs. The sequence derives from a woman in her fifties or sixties in good health and CMV-seronegative.

Here the CDR3 reads CAGSSDGQGAGELFF. The CDR3 DNA is TGCGCCGGCAGCTCGGACGGGCAAGGGGCCGGGGAGCTGTTTTTT. The chain combines TRBV5-1 with TRBJ2-2, with TRBD1 as a possible D gene (5 bases). The CDR3 totals 15 residues. Germline-derived CDR1 and CDR2 are SGHRS and YFSETQ.